Below, 8 T cell receptor beta chains from the same sample are listed, as sequenced in a study of a mutant IDH1 vaccine in newly diagnosed glioma. TCRdb's copy holds only in-frame clones and misses some; the assay was immunoSEQ multiplex PCR. The sample shows around 76,000 clones, 85% of them seen only once. Time point noted: week 23, last vaccination. The study gave 300 ug of mutant IDH1 20-mer peptide per vaccine dose, with topical imiquimod. Their antigen targets remain unknown. Sequences were derived from PBMCs, sampled from a glioma patient whose treatment included an IDH1 peptide vaccine. These receptor sequences come from a woman between 50 and 59 years old with glioma.

A single count supports this clone. The V gene is TRBV5-1, the J gene TRBJ2-5, with 11 positions matching TRBD2. Unmatched junction bases numbered 2, after V lost 3 bases and J lost 1 base. The CDR3 contains 15 residues. CDR1 is SGHRS and CDR2 is YFSETQ in the germline V gene. For the CDR3, the DNA is TGCGCCAGCAGCTCCGGGACTAGCGGCCAAGAGACCCAGTACTTC. Translating it yields CASSSGTSGQETQYF.

This chain links TRBV19 with TRBJ1-5; unclear D gene. There are 14 residues in the CDR3. V lost 10 bases and J lost 0, with 13 bases in between. Germline V gene lookup returns CDR1 LNHDA and CDR2 SQIVND (reference sequence). The CDR3 DNA reads TGTGCCACCCTCCCCCAGGATAGCAATCAGCCCCAGCATTTT. The encoded protein is CATLPQDSNQPQHF.

The CDR3 is CASSSKREGPDTQYF. The CDR3 DNA is TGTGCCAGCAGTTCAAAGCGGGAGGGCCCAGATACGCAGTATTTT. The genes are TRBV27 and TRBJ2-3; 10 positions match TRBD2. CDR3 size: 15 residues. Germline V gene lookup returns CDR1 MNHEY and CDR2 SMNVEV (reference sequence). V shed 4 bases, J shed 4 bases, and the junction held 5 bases outside the gene matches.

This chain connects TRBV4-1 to TRBJ2-3, with D uncertain. CDR3 length: 16 amino acids. Germline lookup yields CDR1 MGHRA and CDR2 YSYEKL. V was clipped by 1 base and J by 2 bases, with 13 bases between them. The CDR3 region has the DNA TGCGCCAGCAGCCAAGGGAAGGCGTCAGTCACAGATACGCAGTATTTT. It specifies CASSQGKASVTDTQYF.

V usage is TRBV7-9 and J usage is TRBJ1-6; D call uncertain. The CDR3 loop spans 13 amino acids. V was clipped by 4 bases and J by 8 bases, with 9 bases between them. The V gene's germline CDR1 is SEHNR and CDR2 FQNEAQ (reference sequence). CDR3 nucleotide sequence: TGTGCCAGCAGCTCAGACGGAGATTCACCCCTCCACTTT. As protein: CASSSDGDSPLHF.

The V call is TRBV30, the J call TRBJ2-7; the D is unclear. Trimming took 1 base from V and 0 from J, leaving 10 bases between them. There are 14 residues in the CDR3. Germline loops: CDR1 GTSNPN, CDR2 SVGIG (reference sequence). The CDR3 spells CAWSGWRSSYEQYF. The CDR3 bases are TGTGCCTGGAGTGGGTGGCGGAGCTCCTACGAGCAGTACTTC. The full variable domain, completed using reference TRBV30 and TRBJ2-7, is SQTIHQWPATLVQPVGSPLSLECTVEGTSNPNLYWYRQAAGRGLQLLFYSVGIGQISSEVPQNLSASRPQDRQFILSSKKLLLSDSGFYLCAWSGWRSSYEQYFGPGTRLTVT.

This chain links TRBV9 with TRBJ2-1; TRBD1 agrees at 10 bases. This CDR3 has 17 amino acids. Germline CDR1 and CDR2: SGDLS and YYNGEE. The V gene end was trimmed by 4 bases and the J gene end by 3 bases; junction bases not matched to a gene: 10. The CDR3 DNA follows: TGTGCCAGCAGCATCAACACCCGGGACAGGGGCTACAATGAGCAGTTCTTC. Residues: CASSINTRDRGYNEQFF.

The V and J genes are TRBV2 and TRBJ2-2, with 14 bases aligning to TRBD2. CDR3 length: 17 residues. Looked up from germline, CDR1 is SNHLY and CDR2 is FYNNEI. After removal of 6 bases from V and 5 bases from J, the junction contained 8 bases not matched to a gene. The CDR3 spells CASRPGTSGRITGELFF. The CDR3 coding sequence is TGTGCCAGCAGGCCCGGGACTAGCGGGAGAATTACCGGGGAGCTGTTTTTT.